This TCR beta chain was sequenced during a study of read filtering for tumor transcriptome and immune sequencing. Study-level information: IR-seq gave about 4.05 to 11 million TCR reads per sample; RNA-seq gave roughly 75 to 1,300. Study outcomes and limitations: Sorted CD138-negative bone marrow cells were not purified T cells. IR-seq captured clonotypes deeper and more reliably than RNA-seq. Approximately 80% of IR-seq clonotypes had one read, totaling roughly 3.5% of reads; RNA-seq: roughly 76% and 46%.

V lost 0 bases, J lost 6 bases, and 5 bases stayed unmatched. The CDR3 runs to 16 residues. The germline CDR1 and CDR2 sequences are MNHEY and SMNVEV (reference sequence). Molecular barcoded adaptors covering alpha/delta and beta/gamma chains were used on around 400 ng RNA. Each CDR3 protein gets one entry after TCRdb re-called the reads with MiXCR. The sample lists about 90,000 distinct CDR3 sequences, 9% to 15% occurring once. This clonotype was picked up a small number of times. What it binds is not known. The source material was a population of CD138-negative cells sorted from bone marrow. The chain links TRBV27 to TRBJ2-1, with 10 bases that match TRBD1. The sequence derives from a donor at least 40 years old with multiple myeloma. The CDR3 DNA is TGTGCCAGCAGTTTATCCGTGACAGGGGGCCCCAATGAGCAGTTCTTC. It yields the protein CASSLSVTGGPNEQFF.